A selection of T cell receptor beta chains follows, all from one sample in a study of radiation and T cells in renal cell carcinoma. Repertoires were generated with immunoSEQ multiplex PCR, while TCRdb's copy carries only in-frame clones and drops some. The top ten hold less than 7% of the sample, which has roughly 100,000 clones, roughly four fifths seen once. The sequencing used blood, collected from a patient whose treatment included radiotherapy and nephrectomy. Receptors were obtained from a man in his 60s with renal cell carcinoma. CDR3s include the opening cysteine and the closing phenylalanine or tryptophan. A D gene is named only where the DNA matches it firmly. Expanded clones are given a class, and other clones once, few, many or no size at all.

d_call: NA; j_call: TRBJ1-3; v_call: TRBV5-1; clone_size: NA; cdr3_aa: CASRLRPEDGNTIYF
d_call: TRBD1; j_call: TRBJ2-4; v_call: TRBV2; clone_size: NA; cdr3_aa: CASSRQGINIQYF
d_call: TRBD1; j_call: TRBJ1-6; v_call: TRBV2; clone_size: once; cdr3_aa: CASRETGEHSPLHF
d_call: NA; j_call: TRBJ2-4; v_call: TRBV6-5; clone_size: NA; cdr3_aa: CASSSYSQNIQYF
d_call: TRBD2; j_call: TRBJ2-1; v_call: TRBV7-9; clone_size: NA; cdr3_aa: CASSSGGTSGIPYNEQFF
d_call: NA; j_call: TRBJ2-5; v_call: TRBV10-1; clone_size: few; cdr3_aa: CAGINRATETQYF
d_call: NA; j_call: TRBJ2-7; v_call: TRBV30; clone_size: NA; cdr3_aa: CAWTKGGGGYEQYF
d_call: NA; j_call: TRBJ1-5; v_call: TRBV7-9; clone_size: NA; cdr3_aa: CASSSIPGSPQPQHF
d_call: NA; j_call: TRBJ2-7; v_call: TRBV7-3; clone_size: few; cdr3_aa: CASSWTLTGEQYF
d_call: TRBD1; j_call: TRBJ1-2; v_call: TRBV7-9; clone_size: NA; cdr3_aa: CASSERAGTGITF
d_call: NA; j_call: TRBJ2-1; v_call: TRBV27; clone_size: NA; cdr3_aa: CASSSLIRPTYNEQFF
d_call: TRBD2; j_call: TRBJ2-7; v_call: TRBV6-5; clone_size: NA; cdr3_aa: CASSSSSGFLTEQYF
d_call: NA; j_call: TRBJ1-2; v_call: TRBV7-9; clone_size: NA; cdr3_aa: CASSPRWEFLYGYTF
d_call: TRBD2; j_call: TRBJ2-3; v_call: TRBV6-1; clone_size: NA; cdr3_aa: CASSPGLATPDTQYF
d_call: NA; j_call: TRBJ2-7; v_call: TRBV10-2; clone_size: few; cdr3_aa: CASSDRLASYEQYF
d_call: TRBD2; j_call: TRBJ2-1; v_call: TRBV5-1; clone_size: NA; cdr3_aa: CASSLARLGASGRVSYNEQFF
d_call: TRBD2; j_call: TRBJ2-2; v_call: TRBV9; clone_size: NA; cdr3_aa: CASSDIAGRGTGELFF
d_call: NA; j_call: TRBJ2-1; v_call: TRBV29-1; clone_size: NA; cdr3_aa: CSAGVSNEQFF
d_call: NA; j_call: TRBJ2-3; v_call: TRBV6-1; clone_size: few; cdr3_aa: CASSPRGLSTDTQYF
d_call: NA; j_call: TRBJ2-4; v_call: TRBV2; clone_size: few; cdr3_aa: CASSEAYGGLAKNIQYF
d_call: NA; j_call: TRBJ1-5; v_call: TRBV30; clone_size: few; cdr3_aa: CASATDSNQPQHF
d_call: TRBD2; j_call: TRBJ2-5; v_call: TRBV10-1; clone_size: NA; cdr3_aa: CASSGGLAGETQYF
d_call: NA; j_call: TRBJ2-7; v_call: TRBV15; clone_size: NA; cdr3_aa: CATSILGVSEQYF
d_call: NA; j_call: TRBJ2-6; v_call: TRBV19; clone_size: many; cdr3_aa: CASNVGGLRDGANVLTF
d_call: NA; j_call: TRBJ1-2; v_call: TRBV7-9; clone_size: NA; cdr3_aa: CASSFGDNYGYTF
d_call: NA; j_call: TRBJ1-1; v_call: TRBV4-2; clone_size: NA; cdr3_aa: CASSQDLRRGAFF
d_call: NA; j_call: TRBJ2-3; v_call: TRBV10-1; clone_size: few; cdr3_aa: CASSDYRDLGTDTQYF
d_call: TRBD1; j_call: TRBJ1-2; v_call: TRBV28; clone_size: NA; cdr3_aa: CASTRTGGHGYTF
d_call: TRBD1; j_call: TRBJ2-3; v_call: TRBV5-1; clone_size: NA; cdr3_aa: CASSLDRELDTQYF
d_call: NA; j_call: TRBJ2-1; v_call: TRBV29-1; clone_size: few; cdr3_aa: CSAPGVGGGPYNEQFF
d_call: NA; j_call: TRBJ2-7; v_call: TRBV4-2; clone_size: once; cdr3_aa: CASSQEKGTSYSYEQYF
d_call: NA; j_call: TRBJ1-2; v_call: TRBV30; clone_size: NA; cdr3_aa: CAWSLGYPYGYTF
d_call: NA; j_call: TRBJ2-2; v_call: TRBV19; clone_size: NA; cdr3_aa: CASSIQGGISPGELFF
d_call: TRBD1; j_call: TRBJ1-5; v_call: TRBV19; clone_size: NA; cdr3_aa: CASSIGTGGFSQPQHF
d_call: NA; j_call: TRBJ1-2; v_call: TRBV6-5; clone_size: NA; cdr3_aa: CASSLSLGYGYTF
d_call: TRBD1; j_call: TRBJ2-4; v_call: TRBV7-2; clone_size: NA; cdr3_aa: CASSPDRGQGIQYF
d_call: NA; j_call: TRBJ1-2; v_call: TRBV6-5; clone_size: NA; cdr3_aa: CASSYVDGYTF
d_call: NA; j_call: TRBJ2-1; v_call: TRBV7-9; clone_size: NA; cdr3_aa: CASSLAGRSYNEQFF
d_call: NA; j_call: TRBJ2-1; v_call: TRBV6-5; clone_size: NA; cdr3_aa: CASSSHGIYNEQFF
d_call: TRBD2; j_call: TRBJ2-3; v_call: TRBV29-1; clone_size: NA; cdr3_aa: CSVSISGSGSTDTQYF
d_call: TRBD1; j_call: TRBJ2-7; v_call: TRBV25-1; clone_size: once; cdr3_aa: CASSELGTGPYEQYF
d_call: TRBD2; j_call: TRBJ2-2; v_call: TRBV7-2; clone_size: NA; cdr3_aa: CASSLDSGRGGELFF
d_call: NA; j_call: TRBJ2-1; v_call: TRBV27; clone_size: NA; cdr3_aa: CASSSLGPGHNEQFF
d_call: NA; j_call: TRBJ2-4; v_call: TRBV14; clone_size: NA; cdr3_aa: CASSLGGLGLAKNIQYF
d_call: NA; j_call: TRBJ2-6; v_call: TRBV7-6; clone_size: NA; cdr3_aa: CASSFLGYSGANVLTF
d_call: TRBD2; j_call: TRBJ2-7; v_call: TRBV4-2; clone_size: NA; cdr3_aa: CASSQDRTSGRLGEQYF
d_call: NA; j_call: TRBJ2-7; v_call: TRBV5-1; clone_size: NA; cdr3_aa: CASSFVGEDEQYF
d_call: NA; j_call: TRBJ2-7; v_call: TRBV10-3; clone_size: NA; cdr3_aa: CAISESWSSKGEQYF
d_call: NA; j_call: TRBJ2-3; v_call: TRBV15; clone_size: NA; cdr3_aa: CATSRDRDTQYF
d_call: NA; j_call: TRBJ1-5; v_call: TRBV6-1; clone_size: NA; cdr3_aa: CASSEGSAGNQPQHF
d_call: NA; j_call: TRBJ1-5; v_call: TRBV27; clone_size: NA; cdr3_aa: CASSPLGARPGNQPQHF
d_call: NA; j_call: TRBJ1-1; v_call: TRBV5-8; clone_size: NA; cdr3_aa: CASSLAGWNTEAFF
d_call: NA; j_call: TRBJ1-2; v_call: TRBV28; clone_size: NA; cdr3_aa: CASSLSVRGYTF
d_call: NA; j_call: TRBJ1-1; v_call: TRBV7-8; clone_size: NA; cdr3_aa: CASSLAALDTEAFF